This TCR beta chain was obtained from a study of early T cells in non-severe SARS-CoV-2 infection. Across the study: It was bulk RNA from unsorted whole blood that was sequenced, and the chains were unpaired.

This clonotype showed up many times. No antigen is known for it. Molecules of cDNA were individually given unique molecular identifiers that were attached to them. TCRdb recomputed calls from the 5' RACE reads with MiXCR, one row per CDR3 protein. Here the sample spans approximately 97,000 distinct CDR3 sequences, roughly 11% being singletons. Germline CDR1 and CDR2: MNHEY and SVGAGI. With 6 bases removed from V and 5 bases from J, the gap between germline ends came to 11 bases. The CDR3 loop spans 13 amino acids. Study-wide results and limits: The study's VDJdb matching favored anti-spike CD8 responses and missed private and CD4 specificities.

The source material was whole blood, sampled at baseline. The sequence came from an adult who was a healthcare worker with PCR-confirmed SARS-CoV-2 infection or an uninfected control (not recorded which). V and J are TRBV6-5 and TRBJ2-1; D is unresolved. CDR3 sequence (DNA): TGTGCCAGCAGAAACGGGCCTCACAATGAGCAGTTCTTC. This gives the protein CASRNGPHNEQFF.